The T cell receptor beta chain described here comes from a study of T cell repertoires in cytomegalovirus infection. Background on the study: CMV infection together with matching HLA type was indicated by public TCR beta signatures.

In this sample, this clonotype turned up a few times. Its antigen is not known. Trimming took off 1 base at V and 6 bases at J, with 16 bases between the two ends. This CDR3 has 15 residues. One entry per CDR3 protein results from TCRdb running MiXCR on the reads. This table has some 900,000 distinct CDR3 sequences, 32% appearing once. The input for sequencing was cultured CD8+ T cells from PBMCs, taken from culture after CMV antigen stimulation. The sequence was obtained from a human donor in good health (CMV status not recorded). Some clones in this sample may be carry-over from other donors' samples. The rearrangement links TRBV12-3 or TRBV12-4 to TRBJ2-7; the D is unclear. This chain's CDR3 is CASSLDRFPRVEQYF. CDR3 nucleotides: TGTGCCAGCAGTTTAGATAGGTTCCCCAGAGTCGAGCAGTACTTC.